This TCR beta chain was captured by sequencing in a study of metastatic and nonmetastatic thyroid tumors. As for the study in general: Samples came from malignant and benign thyroid patients, and repertoires were compared across blood and tumor or nodule tissue. Points from the study as a whole: Significantly higher TCR beta diversity was reportedly seen in malignant thyroid tumors than benign nodules, in blood and tumor.

In the original workflow: To classify distant metastasis in papillary thyroid cancer, a model was built from CDR3 differences across clinicopathological groups. TCRdb recomputed clones from the PCR reads via MiXCR. The authors' filters were not applied to this entry. The table records under 35,000 clones, roughly a fifth of them present only once. This clone was seen at least ten times. The antigen is not known. Ahead of thyroid surgery, no patient had received treatment of any kind. The ends were cut back, 1 base at V and 7 bases at J, with 13 bases in the middle. The CDR3 totals 14 residues. CDR1 and CDR2 (germline): SGHAT, FQNNGV.

The specimen was blood. This chain uses TRBV11-2 with TRBJ1-2; D gene ambiguous. The sequence derives from a female donor with papillary thyroid cancer or a benign thyroid nodule (not recorded which). Some clones in this sample may be carry-over from other donors' samples. DNA of the CDR3: TGTGCCAGCAGCTTAGCGGTGGGAAGTGGTGGCTACACCTTC. It specifies CASSLAVGSGGYTF.